The following is a T cell receptor (beta chain) sequence with its context. What it binds is not known. The repertoire was sequenced with immunoSEQ multiplex PCR; TCRdb's copy has only in-frame clones and lacks some. The sample records around 54,000 clones, around 83% being singletons. Time point here: week 47, end of study. A 20-mer mutant IDH1 peptide at 300 ug was injected subcutaneously with topical imiquimod. Eight vaccine doses were administered to patients at weeks 1, 3, 5, 7, 11, 15, 19 and 23. The data originate from a study of a mutant IDH1 vaccine in newly diagnosed glioma. For the study at large: Prior therapy was radiotherapy, temozolomide, or both; most received both.

CDR1 is GTSNPN, CDR2 SVGIG, per germline (reference sequence). The CDR3 is 13 amino acids. V gave up 5 bases and J gave up 2 bases; unmatched junction bases: 5. This rearrangement joins TRBV30 to TRBJ1-2, with TRBD1 matching over 7 bases. Sequencing was performed on PBMCs, taken from a glioma patient whose treatment included an IDH1 peptide vaccine. The TCR comes from a woman aged 45-60 years with glioma. The DNA of the CDR3 is TGTGCCTGGGTAGGACAGGCGAACTATGGCTACACCTTC. Protein product: CAWVGQANYGYTF.